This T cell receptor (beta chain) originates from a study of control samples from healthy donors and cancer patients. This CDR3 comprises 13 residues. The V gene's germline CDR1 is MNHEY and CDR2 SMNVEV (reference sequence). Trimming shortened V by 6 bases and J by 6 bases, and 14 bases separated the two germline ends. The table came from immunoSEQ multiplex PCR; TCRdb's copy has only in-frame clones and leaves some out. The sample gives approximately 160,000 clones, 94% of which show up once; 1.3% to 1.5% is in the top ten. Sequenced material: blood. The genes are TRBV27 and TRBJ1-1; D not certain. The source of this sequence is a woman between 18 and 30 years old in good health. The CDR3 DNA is TGTGCCAGCAGATTCTTAGAGGACGCTGAAGCTTTCTTT. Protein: CASRFLEDAEAFF.